Below, one TCR beta chain is given with its context. Its antigen specificity is not known. The run used an Illumina HiSeq 2000. The TCR beta cDNA libraries were made using 5'RACE template switching, a step that added both a universal primer site and unique molecular identifiers. Synthesis of cDNA was primed from the TCR beta constant segment and was followed by two consecutive PCR amplification steps. In the source study's methods: MIGEC handled demultiplexing of the reads and grouping by UMI, while MiTCR was used to assemble and quantify clonotypes. Only TCR cDNA sequences supported by at least two reads were kept to exclude erroneous sequences. Downstream repertoire analysis used the tcR package, and clonotypes were matched across fractions by CDR3 nucleotide sequence plus V segment. VDJmatch was used to annotate antigen specificity against VDJdb, with one amino acid substitution in CDR3 allowed. Following TCRdb reprocessing, every CDR3 protein sequence forms one entry, and DNA is not provided. In this record, the V and J calls reflect TCRdb's handling and not the investigators' own analysis. The data table for this sample lists some 340,000 distinct CDR3 sequences. The ten largest clones capture 5% to 5.5% of the sample.

HCMV-specific IgG was detected in serum with a commercial ELISA kit to determine HCMV serostatus. Peripheral blood mononuclear cells were isolated from blood by Ficoll density gradient centrifugation. These data are taken from a study of T cells expressing NK-cell markers (dated by TCRdb to 2020 to 2021). Background on the whole study: Three sorted T-cell subsets (CD3+CD56+NKG2C+, CD3+CD56+NKG2C- and CD3+CD56-NKG2C+) from fewer than 10 donors had their TCR beta-chain repertoires profiled. The libraries were sequenced on Illumina HiSeq 2000/2500, MiSeq or NextSeq, producing 2 x 150 bp reads. The eight sequenced donors were randomly selected healthy volunteers, three men and five women. Of the eight sequenced donors, seven were found to be HCMV-seropositive and one was found to be HCMV-seronegative. Study-level results and caveats: It remained unclear whether the expanded NKG2C-expressing T cell clones were specific for HCMV antigens. Those dominant clonotypes were again the most abundant among CD3+CD56-NKG2C+ cells in a few donors, at about 25-60.1%. In six donors, the dominant CD3+CD56+NKG2C+ clonotypes ranked among the top 10 CD8+ clonotypes, making up roughly 1.0-7.0% of CD8+ T cells.

The CDR3 runs 16 amino acids, cysteine and phenylalanine included. DNA was not recorded. The germline V gene (reference sequence) supplies CDR1 SEHNR and CDR2 FQNEAQ. The sample taken for sequencing was blood T cells: a sorted CD56 or NKG2C T cell subset, CD4+ or CD8+ T cells, or bulk PBMC T cells (not recorded which). Recombination linked TRBV7-9 to TRBJ1-4; TCRdb lists TRBD1, though no DNA is available to test this call. The sequence was collected from a man aged 18 to 69 in good health. The encoded CDR3 is CASSARTAATNEKLFF.